This note documents a single T cell receptor beta chain sequence. Its antigen is not identified. This record belongs to a study of beta chain features in type 1 diabetes. Regarding the study as a whole: Among patients with Type 1 diabetes, TCRB CDR3s were moderately but significantly shorter in every one of the four CD4+ subsets.

What was sequenced were expressed TCRB transcripts, since all of the isolated RNA had been reverse transcribed. Data came from immunoSEQ multiplex PCR; TCRdb stores just in-frame clones and leaves some out. The repertoire holds around 180,000 clones, with 13% as singletons. The CDR3 is 12 residues long. Germline loops: CDR1 KGHSH, CDR2 LQKENI. Between the trimmed V and J ends, which lost 6 bases and 6 bases, there was a span of 9 bases. V is TRBV18 and J is TRBJ1-5; D remains ambiguous. This receptor was identified in a young woman in good health. Sequencing was carried out using central memory CD4+ T cells from blood. In DNA form, the CDR3 reads TGTGCCAGCTCCGAGGGTTTTCAGCCCCAGCATTTT. Translating it yields CASSEGFQPQHF. The full variable domain, with the rest looked up from reference TRBV18 and TRBJ1-5, is NAGVMQNPRHLVRRRGQEARLRCSPMKGHSHVYWYRQLPEEGLKFMVYLQKENIIDESGMPKERFSAEFPKEGPSILRIQQVVRGDSAAYFCASSEGFQPQHFGDGTRLSIL.